This note documents a single T cell receptor (beta chain) sequence. Its antigen is currently unknown. These data belong to a study of shared clonotypes between healthy human individuals. Overall study results and limits: Memory subsets generally showed lower estimated richness than naive subsets. Sharing across several donors was seen in around 5% of naive CD4 clonotypes.

Original methodology: ImmunoSEQ junction-only sequences lacked quality scores, so their filtering differed. Clones were sequenced by immunoSEQ multiplex PCR, and TCRdb holds only the in-frame ones, with some missing. For V, J and clone size, that table is used; D and trimming come from the DNA. The sample carries 650,000 to 700,000 clones, 90% recorded once. V lost 2 bases and J lost 6; bases outside the gene matches: 18. The V gene's germline CDR1 is MGHRA and CDR2 YSYEKL. CDR3 length: 18 residues. Sequenced: memory CD8+ T cells from PBMCs. As to subset: CD45RO+ cells pooled with CCR7-negative TemRA cells. The chain recombines TRBV4-1 with TRBJ2-7; the match to TRBD1 covers 8 bases. This receptor was obtained from a man aged 18 to 30 in good health. Some clones in this sample may be carry-over from other donors' samples. This CDR3 reads CASSQFRSGRQGSSEQYF. CDR3 bases: TGCGCCAGCAGCCAATTCCGGAGCGGTCGACAGGGGTCTTCCGAGCAGTACTTC.